This entry is about one T cell receptor (beta chain). Its antigen is as yet unknown. The data belong to a study of Ad26.COV2.S vaccination and SARS-CoV-2 variants. About the study: Dosing was one shot or two shots 56 days apart.

The sample's treatment: roughly 19 received Ad26.COV2.S at low or high dose, single or two shots; 5 received placebo; per-sample allocation not given. It was on day 63 after the first vaccine or placebo injection that samples were taken. Within Boston, the person who donated was an adult of 18-55 years. The method was immunoSEQ multiplex PCR; TCRdb's version includes in-frame clones alone and lacks a portion of them. This repertoire shows 300,000 to 350,000 clones, 88% found once; its top ten account for 6.4%. Findings and caveats of the study: Participants in the vaccine arm had higher spike-specific TCR breadth; placebo recipients had lower. Following vaccination, spike-specific CD8+ and CD4+ T cell responses reportedly exhibited substantial breadth.

The junction had 3 bases not matched to a gene; V was cut back by 3 bases and J by 5 bases. Germline values: CDR1 ENHRY, CDR2 SYGVKD. CDR3 length: 14 amino acids. The material sequenced was peripheral blood, taken in a trial of Ad26.COV2.S vaccine versus placebo. This sequence was found in a person aged 18-65 years who received the Ad26.COV2.S COVID-19 vaccine or a placebo. The rearrangement links TRBV10-3 to TRBJ1-5; TRBD1 matches 8 bases. CDR3 protein: CAISEGQGDQPQHF. The CDR3, as DNA: TGTGCCATCAGTGAAGGACAGGGCGATCAGCCCCAGCATTTT.